One and the same sample provided the 9 T cell receptor beta chains below, sequenced in a study of blood T cell repertoires in COVID-19. Clones were read by immunoSEQ multiplex PCR, and TCRdb kept only the in-frame ones, dropping some. The sample holds about 400,000 clones, approximately 89% seen once. The sample consisted of PBMCs or T cells enriched from blood (not recorded which). These receptors originate from a woman younger than 45 who had recovered from COVID-19.

The rearrangement links TRBV12-3 or TRBV12-4 to TRBJ1-1; no clear D. The CDR3 has 13 residues. V lost 3 bases, J lost 4 bases, and 9 bases lay in between. The CDR3 bases are TGTGCCAGCAGTTTCCGGGTTGGCACTGAAGCTTTCTTT. As protein: CASSFRVGTEAFF.

J is TRBJ2-2 and V is TRBV7-9; D remains unclear. CDR3 size: 12 residues. Germline CDR1 is SEHNR and CDR2 is FQNEAQ (reference sequence). Trimming took off 3 bases at V and 5 bases at J, with 4 bases between the two ends. The CDR3 reads CASSFPTGELFF. DNA for the CDR3: TGTGCCAGCAGCTTCCCTACCGGGGAGCTGTTTTTT.

This chain connects TRBV5-4 to TRBJ1-4; the D is unclear. From germline, CDR1 is SGHNT and CDR2 YYREEE (reference sequence). This CDR3 has 13 residues. Trimming took off 1 base at V and 8 bases at J, with 9 bases between the two ends. As DNA, the CDR3 is TGTGCCAGCAGCTTGTATACAGACGAAAAACTGTTTTTT. This encodes CASSLYTDEKLFF. The complete variable domain, with remaining parts taken from reference TRBV5-4 and TRBJ1-4, reads ETGVTQSPTHLIKTRGQQVTLRCSSQSGHNTVSWYQQALGQGPQFIFQYYREEENGRGNFPPRFSGLQFPNYSSELNVNALELDDSALYLCASSLYTDEKLFFGSGTQLSVL.

The CDR3 region is CASSLAVLGSLNTEAFF. Written as DNA, the CDR3 is TGCGCCAGCAGCTTGGCAGTCTTGGGCAGCTTGAACACTGAAGCTTTCTTT. This chain uses TRBV5-1 with TRBJ1-1, with no clear D. V gave up 0 bases and J gave up 0 bases, with 15 bases separating them. In germline, CDR1 is SGHRS, CDR2 YFSETQ. The CDR3 length is 17 residues.

This clone was recorded once. The genes are TRBV12-1 and TRBJ2-7; the D call of TRBD1 is as the table states it, not checked on the DNA. TRBV12-1 is described as a pseudogene. The CDR3 has 16 amino acids. For the CDR3, the DNA is TGTGCCAGCAGCTTTGGCCCGGACAGGGGAAATTACGAGCAGTACTTC. It specifies CASSFGPDRGNYEQYF.

V and J are TRBV3-1 (or the pseudogene TRBV3-2) and TRBJ1-3; D is undetermined. With 2 bases removed from V and 8 bases from J, the gap between germline ends came to 16 bases. Germline V gives CDR1 LGHDT, CDR2 YNNKEL (reference sequence). The CDR3 is 15 amino acids. The chain's CDR3 is CASSQTAVGGDTIYF. As DNA, the CDR3 is TGTGCCAGCAGCCAAACTGCGGTTGGCGGGGACACCATATATTTT.

The V call is TRBV18, the J call TRBJ2-7; 11 bases fit TRBD1. The germline gives CDR1 KGHSH, CDR2 LQKENI. This CDR3 contains 18 residues. V shed 3 bases and J 4 bases; nucleotides not matched to a gene: 14. The CDR3 loop is CASSPGQGANLPPYEQYF. CDR3 bases: TGTGCCAGCTCACCTGGACAGGGGGCAAACCTACCGCCTTACGAGCAGTACTTC.

The gene calls are TRBV12-5 and TRBJ2-1, with D perhaps matching TRBD2 (5 bases). Trimming left V 5 bases short and J 8 bases short, with 16 bases between. The CDR3 covers 14 residues. Germline loops: CDR1 LGHNT, CDR2 FRNRAP. CDR3 sequence reads: CASGPGPEGHEQFF. CDR3 nucleotide sequence: TGTGCTAGTGGTCCGGGCCCCGAGGGTCATGAGCAGTTCTTC.

This clone was seen more than once but under ten times. The rearrangement joins TRBV4-2 to TRBJ1-2, with 8 bases that match TRBD1. The junction had 2 bases not matched to a gene; V was cut back by 2 bases and J by 6 bases. The CDR3 is 13 amino acids. Germline V lookup: CDR1 LGHNA, CDR2 YNFKEQ. Here the CDR3 reads CASSQQQGDGYTF. The CDR3 nucleotides are TGTGCCAGCAGCCAACAACAGGGGGATGGCTACACCTTC.